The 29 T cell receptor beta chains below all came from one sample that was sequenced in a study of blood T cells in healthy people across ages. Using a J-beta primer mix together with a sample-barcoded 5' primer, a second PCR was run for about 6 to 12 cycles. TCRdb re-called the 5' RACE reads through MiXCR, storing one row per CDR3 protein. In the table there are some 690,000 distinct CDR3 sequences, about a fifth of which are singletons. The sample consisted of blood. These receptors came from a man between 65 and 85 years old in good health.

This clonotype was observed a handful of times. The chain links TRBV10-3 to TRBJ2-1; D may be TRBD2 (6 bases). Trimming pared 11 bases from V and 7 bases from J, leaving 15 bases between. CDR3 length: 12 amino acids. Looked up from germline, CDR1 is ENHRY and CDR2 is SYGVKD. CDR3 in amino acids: CAPIVRENEQFF. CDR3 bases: TGTGCCCCCATAGTCCGGGAGAATGAGCAGTTCTTC.

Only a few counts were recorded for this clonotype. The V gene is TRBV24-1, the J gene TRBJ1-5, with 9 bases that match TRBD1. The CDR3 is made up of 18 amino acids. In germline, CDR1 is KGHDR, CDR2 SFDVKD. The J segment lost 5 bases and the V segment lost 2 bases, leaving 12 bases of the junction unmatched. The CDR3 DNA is TGTGCCACCAGTGATTCCTCCGGGACAGGGAGAGTACATCAGCCCCAGCATTTT. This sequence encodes CATSDSSGTGRVHQPQHF.

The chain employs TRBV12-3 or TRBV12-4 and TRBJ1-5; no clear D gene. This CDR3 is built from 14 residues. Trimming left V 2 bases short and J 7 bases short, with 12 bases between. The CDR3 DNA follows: TGTGCCAGCAGTTTATCTGGGTCTCGGCAGCCCCAGCATTTT. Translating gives CASSLSGSRQPQHF.

The DNA of the CDR3 is TGTGCCAGCAGCCAATTGGGACAGGGTGGAAACACCATATATTTT. It translates to CASSQLGQGGNTIYF. The rearrangement links TRBV3-1 to TRBJ1-3; 9 nucleotides agree with TRBD1. The ends lost 2 bases at V and 3 bases at J; junction bases unmatched: 2. Per germline, CDR1 LGHDT and CDR2 YNNKEL (reference sequence). The CDR3 has 15 amino acids.

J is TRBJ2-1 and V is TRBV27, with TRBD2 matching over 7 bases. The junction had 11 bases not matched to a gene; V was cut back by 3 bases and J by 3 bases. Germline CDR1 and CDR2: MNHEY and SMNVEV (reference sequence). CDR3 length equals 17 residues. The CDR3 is CASSFYPGTGGYNEQFF. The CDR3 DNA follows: TGTGCCAGCAGTTTCTACCCCGGGACGGGGGGCTACAATGAGCAGTTCTTC.

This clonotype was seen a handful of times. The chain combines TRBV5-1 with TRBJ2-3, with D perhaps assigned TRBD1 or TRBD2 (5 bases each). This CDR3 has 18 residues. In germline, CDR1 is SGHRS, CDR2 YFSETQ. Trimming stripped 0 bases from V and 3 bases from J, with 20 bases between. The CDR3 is CASSLVPLGPGQTDTQYF. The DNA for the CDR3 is TGCGCCAGCAGCTTGGTTCCTCTTGGTCCGGGGCAGACAGATACGCAGTATTTT.

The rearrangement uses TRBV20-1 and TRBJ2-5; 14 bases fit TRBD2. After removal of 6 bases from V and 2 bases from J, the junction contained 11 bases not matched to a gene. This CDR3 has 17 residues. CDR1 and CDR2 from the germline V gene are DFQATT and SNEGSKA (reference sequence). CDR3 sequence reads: CSANPGLAGVGQETQYF. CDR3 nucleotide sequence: TGCAGTGCGAACCCGGGACTAGCGGGAGTTGGACAAGAGACCCAGTACTTC.

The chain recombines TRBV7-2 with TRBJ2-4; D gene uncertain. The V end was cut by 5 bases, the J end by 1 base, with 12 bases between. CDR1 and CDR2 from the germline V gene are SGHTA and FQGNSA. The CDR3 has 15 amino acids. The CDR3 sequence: CASSPLWGAKNIQYF. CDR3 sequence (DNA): TGTGCCAGCAGCCCACTCTGGGGTGCCAAAAACATTCAGTACTTC.

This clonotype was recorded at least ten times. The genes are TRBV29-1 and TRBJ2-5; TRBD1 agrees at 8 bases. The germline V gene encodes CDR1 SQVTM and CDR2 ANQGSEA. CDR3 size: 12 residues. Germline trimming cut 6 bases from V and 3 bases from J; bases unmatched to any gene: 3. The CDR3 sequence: CSVATGEETQYF. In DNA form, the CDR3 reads TGCAGCGTCGCGACAGGGGAAGAGACCCAGTACTTC.

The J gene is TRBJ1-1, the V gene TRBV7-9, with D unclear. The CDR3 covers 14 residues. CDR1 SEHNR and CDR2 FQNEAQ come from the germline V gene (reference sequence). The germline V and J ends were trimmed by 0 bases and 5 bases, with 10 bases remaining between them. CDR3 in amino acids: CASSLAQDRTEAFF. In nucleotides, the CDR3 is TGTGCCAGCAGCTTAGCCCAGGATAGGACTGAAGCTTTCTTT.

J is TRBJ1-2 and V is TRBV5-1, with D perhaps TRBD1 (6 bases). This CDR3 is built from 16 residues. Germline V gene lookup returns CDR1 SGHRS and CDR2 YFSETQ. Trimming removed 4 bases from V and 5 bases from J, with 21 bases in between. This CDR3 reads CASSPSLGDNPYGYTF. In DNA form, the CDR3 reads TGCGCCAGCAGCCCGTCGCTAGGGGACAACCCTTATGGCTACACCTTC.

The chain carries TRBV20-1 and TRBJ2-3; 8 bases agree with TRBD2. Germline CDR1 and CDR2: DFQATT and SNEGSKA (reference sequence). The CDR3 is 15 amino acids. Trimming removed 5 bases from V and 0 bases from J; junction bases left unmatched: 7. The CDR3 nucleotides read TGCAGTGCTGCAAGTAGCGGGGTGAGCACAGATACGCAGTATTTT. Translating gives CSAASSGVSTDTQYF.

The CDR3 sequence is CASSGTGDGNSPLHF. The CDR3 coding sequence is TGTGCCAGCAGCGGGACGGGCGATGGGAATTCACCCCTCCACTTT. The chain combines TRBV3-1 with TRBJ1-6; D perhaps matches TRBD1 (5 bases). The CDR3 totals 15 residues. V lost 5 bases to trimming and J lost 7 bases, with 15 bases between them. CDR1 is LGHDT, CDR2 YNNKEL, per germline (reference sequence).

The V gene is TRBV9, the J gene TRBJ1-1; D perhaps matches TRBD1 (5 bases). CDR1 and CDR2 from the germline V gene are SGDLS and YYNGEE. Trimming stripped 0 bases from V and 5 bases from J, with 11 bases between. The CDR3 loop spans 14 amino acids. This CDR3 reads CASSVVGRGTEAFF. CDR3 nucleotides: TGTGCCAGCAGCGTAGTGGGCCGGGGGACTGAAGCTTTCTTT.

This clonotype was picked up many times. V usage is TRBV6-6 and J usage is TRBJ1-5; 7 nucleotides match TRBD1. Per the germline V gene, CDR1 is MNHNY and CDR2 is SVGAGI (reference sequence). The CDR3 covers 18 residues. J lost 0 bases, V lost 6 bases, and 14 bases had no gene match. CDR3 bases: TGTGCCAGCAGGCTCGACAGGGAATTCTATGATAGCAATCAGCCCCAGCATTTT. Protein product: CASRLDREFYDSNQPQHF.

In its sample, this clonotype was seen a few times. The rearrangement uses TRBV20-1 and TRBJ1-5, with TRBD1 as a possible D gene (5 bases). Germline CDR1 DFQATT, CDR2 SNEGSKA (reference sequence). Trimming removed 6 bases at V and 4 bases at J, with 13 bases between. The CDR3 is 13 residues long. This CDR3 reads CSAHGTGNQPQHF. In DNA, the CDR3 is TGCAGTGCGCACGGGACGGGTAATCAGCCCCAGCATTTT.

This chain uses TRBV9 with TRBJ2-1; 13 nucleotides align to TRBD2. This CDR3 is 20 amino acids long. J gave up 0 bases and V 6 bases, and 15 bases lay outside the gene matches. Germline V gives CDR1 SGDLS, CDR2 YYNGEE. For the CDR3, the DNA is TGTGCCAGCACCCACTCCTCGACTAGCGGGGGGTCTCCCTCCTACAATGAGCAGTTCTTC. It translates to CASTHSSTSGGSPSYNEQFF.

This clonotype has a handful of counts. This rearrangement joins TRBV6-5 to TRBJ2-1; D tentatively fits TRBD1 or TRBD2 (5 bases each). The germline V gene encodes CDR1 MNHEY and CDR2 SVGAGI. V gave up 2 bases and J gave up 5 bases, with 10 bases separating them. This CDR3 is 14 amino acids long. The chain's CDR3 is CASSYRQGDNEQFF. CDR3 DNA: TGTGCCAGCAGTTACCGGCAGGGAGACAATGAGCAGTTCTTC.

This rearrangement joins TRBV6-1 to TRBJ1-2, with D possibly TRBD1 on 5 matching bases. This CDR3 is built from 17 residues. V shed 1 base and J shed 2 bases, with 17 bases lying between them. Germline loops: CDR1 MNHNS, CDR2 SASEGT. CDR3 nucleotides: TGTGCCAGCAGTGAAGTATTAGCAGGGAGCGCGAACTATGGCTACACCTTC. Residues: CASSEVLAGSANYGYTF.

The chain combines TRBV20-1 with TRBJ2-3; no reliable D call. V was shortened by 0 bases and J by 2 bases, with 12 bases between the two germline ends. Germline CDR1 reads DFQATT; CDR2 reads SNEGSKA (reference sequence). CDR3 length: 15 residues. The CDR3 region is CSARDFWLHTDTQYF. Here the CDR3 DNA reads TGCAGTGCTAGAGATTTTTGGCTACACACAGATACGCAGTATTTT.

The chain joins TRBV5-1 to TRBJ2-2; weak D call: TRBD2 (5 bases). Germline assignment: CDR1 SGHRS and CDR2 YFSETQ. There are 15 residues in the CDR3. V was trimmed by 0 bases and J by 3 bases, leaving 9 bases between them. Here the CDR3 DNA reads TGCGCCAGCAGCTTGGACCCAGCGGACACCGGGGAGCTGTTTTTT. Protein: CASSLDPADTGELFF.

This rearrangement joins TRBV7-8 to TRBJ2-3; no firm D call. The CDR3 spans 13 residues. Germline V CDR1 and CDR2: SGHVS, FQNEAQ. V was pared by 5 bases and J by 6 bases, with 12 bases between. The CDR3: CASSDLRGDTQYF. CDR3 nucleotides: TGTGCCAGCAGCGATTTGCGTGGTGATACGCAGTATTTT.

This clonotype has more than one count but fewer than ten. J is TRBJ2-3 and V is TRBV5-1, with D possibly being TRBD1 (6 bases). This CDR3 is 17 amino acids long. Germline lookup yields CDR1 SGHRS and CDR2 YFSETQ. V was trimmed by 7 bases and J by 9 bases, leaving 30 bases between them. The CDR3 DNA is TGCGCCAGCGGCTCCGTCGGGGACACCGTCTCAAGGCCGACGCAGTATTTT. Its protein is CASGSVGDTVSRPTQYF.

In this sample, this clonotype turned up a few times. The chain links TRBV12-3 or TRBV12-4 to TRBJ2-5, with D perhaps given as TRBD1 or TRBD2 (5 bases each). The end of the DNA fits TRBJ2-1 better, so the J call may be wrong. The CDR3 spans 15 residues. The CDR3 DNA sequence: TGTGCCAGCAGGGGGTGGGACCATGGTCGGTCTGAGCAGTTCTTC. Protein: CASRGWDHGRSEQFF.

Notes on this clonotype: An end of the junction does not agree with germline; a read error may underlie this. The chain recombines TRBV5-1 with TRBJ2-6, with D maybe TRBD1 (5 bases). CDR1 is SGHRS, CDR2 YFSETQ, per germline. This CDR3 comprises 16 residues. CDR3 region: CASKDQVYSGASVLTF. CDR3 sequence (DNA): TGCGCCAGCAAGGACCAGGTATACTCTGGGGCCAGCGTCCTGACTTTC.

The CDR3, as DNA: TGTGCCAGCAGTCTACGGGACAGGGACGAGCAGTACGTC. Encoded protein: CASSLRDRDEQYV. This chain joins TRBV6-1 and TRBJ2-5, with 9 nucleotides matching TRBD1. The DNA end is a closer match to TRBJ2-7, so the J assignment may be wrong. Germline CDR1 reads MNHNS; CDR2 reads SASEGT. The CDR3 is 13 residues long.

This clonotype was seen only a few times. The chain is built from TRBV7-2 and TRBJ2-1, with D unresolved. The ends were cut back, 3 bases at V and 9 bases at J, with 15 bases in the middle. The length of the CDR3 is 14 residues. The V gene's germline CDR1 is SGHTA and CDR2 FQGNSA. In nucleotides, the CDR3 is TGTGCCAGCAGCTTTTATACCCTACGCCGTGAGCAGTTCTTC. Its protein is CASSFYTLRREQFF.

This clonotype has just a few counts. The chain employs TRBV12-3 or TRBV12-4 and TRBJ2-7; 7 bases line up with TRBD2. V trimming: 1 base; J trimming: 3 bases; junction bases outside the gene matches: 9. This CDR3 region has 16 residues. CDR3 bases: TGTGCCAGCAGTTTAGACGGGGCTAGCGGTAACTACGAGCAGTACTTC. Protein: CASSLDGASGNYEQYF.

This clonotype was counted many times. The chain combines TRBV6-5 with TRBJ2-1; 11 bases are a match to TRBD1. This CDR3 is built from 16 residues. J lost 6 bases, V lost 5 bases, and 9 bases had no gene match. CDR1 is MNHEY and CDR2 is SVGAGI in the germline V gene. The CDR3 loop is CASSDRRGQGVNEQFF. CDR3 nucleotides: TGTGCCAGCAGTGACCGGAGGGGACAGGGGGTCAATGAGCAGTTCTTC.